One and the same sample provided the 8 T cell receptor beta chains below, sequenced in a study of cytomegalovirus exposure and HLA in healthy donors. Primers: 60 Vbeta forward and 13 Jbeta reverse. Generated by immunoSEQ multiplex PCR, the TCRdb table keeps only in-frame clones and is missing some. This table holds about 160,000 clones, 70% to 80% found once. The sequencing sample was made of PBMCs. The source is a man aged 50 to 60 in good health and CMV-seropositive.

The chain combines TRBV4-3 with TRBJ1-2, with 9 bases identical to TRBD1. The CDR3 consists of 15 residues. Per the germline V gene, CDR1 is LGHNA and CDR2 is YSLEER. The V segment lost 1 base and the J segment 4 bases; nucleotides outside the gene matches: 4. For the CDR3, the DNA is TGCGCCAGCAGCCAAGGAACAGGGGGCGTCTATGGCTACACCTTC. This translates into CASSQGTGGVYGYTF.

The chain carries TRBV28 and TRBJ1-2, with D unclear. The CDR3 sequence is 13 residues long. V was shortened by 6 bases and J by 3 bases, with 11 bases between the two germline ends. Per germline, CDR1 MDHEN and CDR2 SYDVKM. DNA of the CDR3: TGTGCCAGCAGAGGCGCGCGGGACTATGGCTACACCTTC. It translates to CASRGARDYGYTF.

The chain recombines TRBV5-1 with TRBJ2-7; D is perhaps TRBD1 (5 bases). Germline CDR1 SGHRS, CDR2 YFSETQ. V shed 3 bases and J shed 2 bases, with 15 bases lying between them. The CDR3 spans 15 residues. CDR3 loop: CASSSTQARAYEQYF. DNA of the CDR3: TGCGCCAGCAGCTCGACGCAGGCCAGGGCCTACGAGCAGTACTTC.

This clone was detected a few times. V gene TRBV7-6 combines with J gene TRBJ1-2; 7 nucleotides agree with TRBD1. Trimming took 1 base from V and 6 from J; bases not matched to a gene: 14. The CDR3 contains 17 residues. From germline, CDR1 is SGHVS and CDR2 FNYEAQ. In nucleotides, the CDR3 is TGTGCCAGCAGCTTAGGAGGGGAATGGACAGGCCGTGATGGCTACACCTTC. Translation: CASSLGGEWTGRDGYTF. The variable domain in full, completed from reference TRBV7-6 and TRBJ1-2, reads GAGVSQSPRYKVTKRGQDVALRCDPISGHVSLYWYRQALGQGPEFLTYFNYEAQQDKSGLPNDRFSAERPEGSISTLTIQRTEQRDSAMYRCASSLGGEWTGRDGYTFGSGTRLTVV.

The J gene is TRBJ1-2, the V gene TRBV6-1, with TRBD1 matching over 10 bases. V gave up 4 bases and J gave up 7 bases; unmatched junction bases: 6. Germline CDR1 reads MNHNS; CDR2 reads SASEGT. The CDR3 has 14 residues. This CDR3 reads CASSGADRGVGYTF. CDR3 DNA sequence: TGTGCCAGCAGTGGAGCGGACAGGGGGGTTGGCTACACCTTC.

The chain carries TRBV6-1 and TRBJ2-5, with 8 bases fitting TRBD2. The end of the DNA aligns better with TRBJ2-7, so the J call may be wrong. This CDR3 has 15 residues. Germline V gives CDR1 MNHNS, CDR2 SASEGT. CDR3 sequence reads: CASSGLAGLSYEQYF. CDR3 sequence (DNA): TGTGCCAGCAGTGGGCTAGCGGGTCTCTCCTACGAGCAGTACTTC.

The DNA of the CDR3 is TGTGCCAGCAGCCAGACGGGTGGAAGGGGCTCCAATTCACCCCTCCACTTT. The encoded protein is CASSQTGGRGSNSPLHF. The chain joins TRBV4-2 to TRBJ1-6; D is perhaps TRBD1 (5 bases). This CDR3 comprises 17 residues. V gave up 3 bases and J gave up 7 bases, with 19 bases separating them. Germline assignment: CDR1 LGHNA and CDR2 YNFKEQ.

The chain employs TRBV6-1 and TRBJ2-2; perhaps TRBD2 as D (6 bases). Germline CDR1 and CDR2: MNHNS and SASEGT. The V end lost 6 bases, the J end lost 3 bases, and 14 bases lay between the germline ends. CDR3 length: 15 amino acids. CDR3 in DNA: TGTGCCAGCAGGGTAGCGGCTTTGGACACCGGGGAGCTGTTTTTT. Its protein is CASRVAALDTGELFF.